The clone carrying this T cell receptor (beta chain) has only one observation. TCRdb's table, derived via immunoSEQ multiplex PCR, lists solely in-frame clones and lacks some. The data hold about 13,000 clones, with around 86% observed a single time. This entry comes from a study of OX40 agonist ivuxolimab in advanced cancers. Looking at the study overall: An agonistic anti-OX40 (CD134) antibody, ivuxolimab, was used to treat the patients.

The length of the CDR3 is 13 residues. The V gene lost 5 bases and the J gene lost 8 bases, with 12 bases spanning the gap. The germline gives CDR1 SSHAT, CDR2 FNYEAQ (reference sequence). Sequences were derived from CD4+ or CD8+ T cells sorted from blood, sampled in a trial of the OX40 agonist ivuxolimab. This TCR came from an adult with an advanced solid tumor such as melanoma, head and neck, liver or kidney cancer. The J gene is TRBJ1-4, the V gene TRBV7-7; tentatively, D is TRBD1 (5 bases). In DNA, the CDR3 is TGTGCCAGCAGCCCGGTCGGGGCCGAAAAACTGTTTTTT. Protein: CASSPVGAEKLFF.